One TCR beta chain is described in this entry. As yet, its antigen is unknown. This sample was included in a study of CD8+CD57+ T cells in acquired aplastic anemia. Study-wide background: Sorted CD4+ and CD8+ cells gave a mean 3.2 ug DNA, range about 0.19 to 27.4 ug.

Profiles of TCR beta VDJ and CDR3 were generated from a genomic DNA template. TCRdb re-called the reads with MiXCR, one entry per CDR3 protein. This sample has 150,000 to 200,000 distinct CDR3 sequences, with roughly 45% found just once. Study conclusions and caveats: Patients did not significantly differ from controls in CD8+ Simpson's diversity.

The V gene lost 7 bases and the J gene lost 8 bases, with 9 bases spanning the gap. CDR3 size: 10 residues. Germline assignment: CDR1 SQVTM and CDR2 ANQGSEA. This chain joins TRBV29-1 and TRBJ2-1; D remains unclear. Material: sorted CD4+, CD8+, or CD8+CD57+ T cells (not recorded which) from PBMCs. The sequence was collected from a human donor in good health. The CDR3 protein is CSAKYDEQFF. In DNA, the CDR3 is TGCAGCGCTAAGTATGATGAGCAGTTCTTC.